Shown below are 15 T cell receptor beta chains from a single sample sequenced in a study of T cell clones after liver transplantation. Generated by immunoSEQ multiplex PCR, the TCRdb table keeps only in-frame clones and is missing some. The table shows 99,000 or so clones, with approximately 78% occurring only once. The sequencing used CD4+ T cells from blood, collected before liver transplant. The receptors were gathered from a human donor who received a liver transplant.

The J gene is TRBJ1-3, the V gene TRBV11-2; D ambiguous. V lost 6 bases and J lost 1, with 16 bases in between. CDR3 size: 16 residues. Germline values: CDR1 SGHAT, CDR2 FQNNGV. CDR3 sequence (DNA): TGTGCCAGCAGGTCCGCGGCAGTGTTATCTGGAAACACCATATATTTT. Amino acids: CASRSAAVLSGNTIYF.

The CDR3 is CASRAPATGELFF. The CDR3 DNA follows: TGTGCCAGTAGGGCCCCCGCAACCGGGGAGCTGTTTTTT. The V gene is TRBV19, the J gene TRBJ2-2; D uncertain. This CDR3 contains 13 residues. Germline V lookup: CDR1 LNHDA, CDR2 SQIVND (reference sequence). Trimming left V 6 bases short and J 5 bases short, with 10 bases between.

The V call is TRBV5-1, the J call TRBJ2-3; maybe TRBD2 (6 bases). This CDR3 contains 15 residues. Per germline, CDR1 SGHRS and CDR2 YFSETQ. The ends were cut back, 0 bases at V and 4 bases at J, with 12 bases in the middle. The CDR3 nucleotides read TGCGCCAGCAGCTTGGAAGCTAGCGAGGCAGATACGCAGTATTTT. Residues: CASSLEASEADTQYF.

The DNA for the CDR3 is TGTGCCAGCAGCTTAAGGCCGGGCCTAACCGGGGAGCTGTTTTTT. Translation: CASSLRPGLTGELFF. J is TRBJ2-2 and V is TRBV7-8, with D unclear. In germline, CDR1 is SGHVS, CDR2 FQNEAQ. Trimming stripped 2 bases from V and 5 bases from J, with 12 bases between. The CDR3 loop spans 15 amino acids.

The chain uses TRBV6-1 and TRBJ1-3; 9 positions match TRBD1. Germline V gene lookup returns CDR1 MNHNS and CDR2 SASEGT. V lost 7 bases and J lost 2; bases outside the gene matches: 6. There are 15 residues in the CDR3. CDR3 coding DNA: TGTGCCAGCATCAAAGGACAGGGGACTGGAAACACCATATATTTT. Its protein is CASIKGQGTGNTIYF.

The rearrangement uses TRBV7-2 and TRBJ2-2; D is possibly TRBD1 or TRBD2 (5 bases each). CDR1 and CDR2 from the germline V gene are SGHTA and FQGNSA. Trimming shortened V by 2 bases and J by 2 bases, and 12 bases separated the two germline ends. The CDR3 spans 16 residues. For the CDR3, the DNA is TGTGCCAGCAGCTTATCCGGGACGTTTAACACCGGGGAGCTGTTTTTT. Amino acids: CASSLSGTFNTGELFF. Full variable domain (remainder filled in from reference TRBV7-2 and TRBJ2-2): GAGVSQSPSNKVTEKGKDVELRCDPISGHTALYWYRQSLGQGLEFLIYFQGNSAPDKSGLPSDRFSAERTGGSVSTLTIQRTQQEDSAVYLCASSLSGTFNTGELFFGEGSRLTVL.

This rearrangement joins TRBV5-3 to TRBJ2-5, with 7 nucleotides matching TRBD2. TRBV5-3 carries the ORF label, with uncertain function. V was clipped by 0 bases and J by 4 bases; unmatched bases: 9. The length of the CDR3 is 16 residues. The CDR3 sequence is CARSLALREGPETQYF. The CDR3 coding sequence is TGTGCCAGAAGCTTGGCCCTGAGGGAGGGCCCAGAGACCCAGTACTTC.

This clone was observed once. V gene TRBV7-9 combines with J gene TRBJ1-1; TRBD1 matches 7 bases. The CDR3 extends over 15 amino acids. Germline values: CDR1 SEHNR, CDR2 FQNEAQ (reference sequence). J gave up 3 bases and V 5 bases, and 9 bases lay outside the gene matches. The CDR3 DNA follows: TGTGCCAGCAGCAACTTCGGGACAGCGGACACTGAAGCTTTCTTT. This codes for CASSNFGTADTEAFF.

This chain links TRBV7-9 with TRBJ1-4; D is ambiguous. This CDR3 is 12 amino acids long. Germline lookup yields CDR1 SEHNR and CDR2 FQNEAQ (reference sequence). The V end was cut by 4 bases, the J end by 7 bases, with 7 bases between. The CDR3 nucleotides are TGTGCCAGCAGCTCAGTCAGTGAAAAACTGTTTTTT. Its protein product is CASSSVSEKLFF.

The rearrangement joins TRBV28 to TRBJ2-1; the match to TRBD2 covers 11 bases. This CDR3 is built from 15 residues. V shed 4 bases, J shed 5 bases, and the junction held 4 bases outside the gene matches. CDR1 MDHEN and CDR2 SYDVKM come from the germline V gene. CDR3 nucleotide sequence: TGTGCCAGCAGTTCACGACTAGCGGGAAACAATGAGCAGTTCTTC. Its protein is CASSSRLAGNNEQFF. The whole variable domain, remainder taken from reference TRBV28 and TRBJ2-1, is DVKVTQSSRYLVKRTGEKVFLECVQDMDHENMFWYRQDPGLGLRLIYFSYDVKMKEKGDIPEGYSVSREKKERFSLILESASTNQTSMYLCASSSRLAGNNEQFFGPGTRLTVL.

This chain links TRBV2 with TRBJ2-6; D remains ambiguous. This CDR3 spans 18 amino acids. Germline CDR1 is SNHLY and CDR2 is FYNNEI. V was pared by 1 base and J by 1 base, with 14 bases between. The CDR3 DNA sequence: TGTGCCAGCAGTGAAGAGGTTAGCCCCTATTCTGGGGCCAACGTCCTGACTTTC. As protein: CASSEEVSPYSGANVLTF.

The genes are TRBV13 and TRBJ2-2; 9 nucleotides match TRBD1. Germline values: CDR1 PRHDT, CDR2 FYEKMQ (reference sequence). The CDR3 runs 18 residues. The V and J ends lost 5 bases and 1 base, in that order; junction bases with no gene match: 11. The CDR3 spells CASSVQGAQTWNTGELFF. The CDR3 DNA reads TGTGCCAGCAGCGTACAGGGGGCGCAAACCTGGAACACCGGGGAGCTGTTTTTT.

This clone showed up just once. The chain couples TRBV19 to TRBJ2-2; 7 nucleotides agree with TRBD2. Unmatched junction bases numbered 4, after V lost 0 bases and J lost 6 bases. This CDR3 region has 15 residues. Per germline, CDR1 LNHDA and CDR2 SQIVND (reference sequence). The CDR3 region is CASSIDRLAAGELFF. Written as DNA, the CDR3 is TGTGCCAGTAGTATAGACCGACTAGCCGCCGGGGAGCTGTTTTTT.

The chain recombines TRBV10-3 with TRBJ2-1; 8 nucleotides agree with TRBD1. Germline lookup yields CDR1 ENHRY and CDR2 SYGVKD. Germline trimming cut 6 bases from V and 7 bases from J; bases unmatched to any gene: 14. CDR3 length equals 16 residues. This CDR3 is CAISARGTGSINEQFF. Written as DNA, the CDR3 is TGTGCCATCAGCGCCCGGGGGACAGGATCAATTAATGAGCAGTTCTTC.

This chain uses TRBV6-5 with TRBJ2-7, with 9 bases identical to TRBD2. The CDR3 length is 16 residues. CDR1 is MNHEY, CDR2 SVGAGI, per germline. V shed 0 bases and J 5 bases; nucleotides not matched to a gene: 8. The CDR3 is CASSYSTGTSSHEQYF. The CDR3 bases are TGTGCCAGCAGTTACTCTACCGGGACTAGCAGTCACGAGCAGTACTTC.